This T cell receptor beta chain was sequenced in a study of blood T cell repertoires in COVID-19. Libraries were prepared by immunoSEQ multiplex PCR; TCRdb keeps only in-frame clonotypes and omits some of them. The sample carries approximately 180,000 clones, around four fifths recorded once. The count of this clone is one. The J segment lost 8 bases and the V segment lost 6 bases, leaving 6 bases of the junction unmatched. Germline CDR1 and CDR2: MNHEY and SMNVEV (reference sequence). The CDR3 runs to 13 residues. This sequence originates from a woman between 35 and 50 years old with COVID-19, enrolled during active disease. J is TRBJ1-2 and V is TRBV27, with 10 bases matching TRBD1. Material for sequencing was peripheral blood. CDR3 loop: CASRDRGFGGYTF. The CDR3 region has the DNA TGTGCCAGCAGGGACAGGGGGTTTGGCGGCTACACCTTC.